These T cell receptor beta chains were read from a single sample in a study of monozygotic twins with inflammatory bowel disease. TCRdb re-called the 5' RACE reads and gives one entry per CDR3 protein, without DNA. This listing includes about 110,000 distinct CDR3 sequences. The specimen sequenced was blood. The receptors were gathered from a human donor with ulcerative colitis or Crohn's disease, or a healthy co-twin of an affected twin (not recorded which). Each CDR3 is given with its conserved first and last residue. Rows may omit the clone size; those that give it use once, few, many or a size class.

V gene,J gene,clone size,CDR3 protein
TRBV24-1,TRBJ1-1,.,CATSEGGGTEAFF
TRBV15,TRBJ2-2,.,CATSRDLAQVNTGELFF
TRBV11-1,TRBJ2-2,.,CASSLLGGLAGTGELFF
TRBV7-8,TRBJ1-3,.,CASSSRDSSSGNTIYF
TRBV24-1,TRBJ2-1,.,CATSGARRNPSNEQFF
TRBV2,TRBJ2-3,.,CASRAGLPMNTQYF
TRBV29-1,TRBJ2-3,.,CSVSYGTDTQYF
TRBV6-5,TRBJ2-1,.,CASSYPGPMTGNEQFF
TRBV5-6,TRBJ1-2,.,CASSPSGYGYTF
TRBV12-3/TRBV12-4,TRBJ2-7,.,CASSLTGDYEQYF
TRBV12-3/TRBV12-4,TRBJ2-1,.,CASSLSGLSSYNEQFF
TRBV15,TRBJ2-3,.,CATSRVQGAGTDTQYF
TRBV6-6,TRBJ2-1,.,CASSYGTSDNEQFF
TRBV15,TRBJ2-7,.,CATSEQVPSYEQYF
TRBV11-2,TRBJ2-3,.,CASSPTTGGNTDTQYF
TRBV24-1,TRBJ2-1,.,CATSDPRREGDRPQFF
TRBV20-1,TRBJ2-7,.,CSPASDGWGEQYF
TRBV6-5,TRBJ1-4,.,CASSYAAPLGLNEKLFF
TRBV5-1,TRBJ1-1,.,CASLNRGRNTEAFF
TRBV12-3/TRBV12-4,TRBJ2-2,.,CASTGEGAGELFF
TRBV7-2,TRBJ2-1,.,CASSLVVTGGGEQFF
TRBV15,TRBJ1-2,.,CATSRHRAKGTANYGYTF
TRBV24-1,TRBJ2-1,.,CATSGLGRDRDYNEQFF
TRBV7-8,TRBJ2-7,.,CASSLVSSGTYEQYF
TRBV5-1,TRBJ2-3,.,CASSQSDTQYF
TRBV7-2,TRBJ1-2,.,CASSELGQLYGYTF
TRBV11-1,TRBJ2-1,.,CASSLRQDIGASYNEQFF
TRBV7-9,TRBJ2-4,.,CASSTAGKNIQYF
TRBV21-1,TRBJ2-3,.,CASSTSSRDTTDTQYF
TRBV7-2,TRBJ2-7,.,CASSVYYEQYF
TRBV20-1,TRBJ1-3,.,CSARDGNTIYF
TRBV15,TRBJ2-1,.,CATSISGEPYNEQFF
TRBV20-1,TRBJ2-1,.,CSARTTTSGSGNEQFF
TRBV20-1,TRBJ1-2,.,CSARPRTGEIPNYGYTF
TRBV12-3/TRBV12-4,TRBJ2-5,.,CASSLGTSGRGDQETQYF
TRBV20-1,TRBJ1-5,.,CSARIGTGVQPQHF
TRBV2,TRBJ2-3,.,CASSSGGESTDTQYF
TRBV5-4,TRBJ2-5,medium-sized,CASRVREAETQYF
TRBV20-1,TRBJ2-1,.,CSARGGREHYNEQFF
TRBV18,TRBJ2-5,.,CASSPRTSGGQETQYF
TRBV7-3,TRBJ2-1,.,CASSPTGRHNEQFF
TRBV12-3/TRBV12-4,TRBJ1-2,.,CASDHSGGTDGNYGYTF
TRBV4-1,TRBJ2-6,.,CASSQDLGTGANVLTF
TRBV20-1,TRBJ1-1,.,CSAREAGLSTEAFF
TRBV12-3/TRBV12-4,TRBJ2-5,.,CASSSTDRGFLETQYF
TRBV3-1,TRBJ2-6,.,CASSQRAGVDVLTF
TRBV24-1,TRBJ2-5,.,CATSDSTRAEETQYF
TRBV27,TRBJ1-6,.,CASSFLRGAGNSPLHF
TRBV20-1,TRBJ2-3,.,CSDVGGDSTDTQYF
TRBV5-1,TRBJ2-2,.,CASRGLADTGELFF
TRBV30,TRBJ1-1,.,CAWMDGIGNTEAFF
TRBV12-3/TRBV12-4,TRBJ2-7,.,CASSLQGKNYEQYF
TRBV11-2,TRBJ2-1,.,CASSLQSLAGGPDNEQFF